This is a list of T cell receptor beta chains from one sample in a study of cytomegalovirus exposure and HLA in healthy donors. Using immunoSEQ multiplex PCR, the repertoire was profiled, and TCRdb retains in-frame clones only, with some absent. This sample's clone table lists about 160,000 clones. Sequenced material: PBMCs. These receptors all come from a man younger than 45 in good health and CMV-seronegative. Both conserved end residues are part of each CDR3. The order of the fields is D gene, CDR3 length, J gene, V gene, CDR3 protein, CDR3 DNA. A D gene is named only where the DNA matches it firmly.

-	16	TRBJ2-1	TRBV27	CASSLLAANSYNEQFF	TGTGCCAGCAGTTTATTAGCAGCAAACTCCTACAATGAGCAGTTCTTC
-	14	TRBJ2-3	TRBV5-6	CASSSSSSTDTQYF	TGTGCCAGCAGCTCCAGTTCCAGCACAGATACGCAGTATTTT
TRBD2	12	TRBJ2-1	TRBV30	CAWGLAGQIQFF	TGTGCCTGGGGACTAGCGGGACAGATTCAGTTCTTC
-	15	TRBJ1-1	TRBV5-1	CASSLGGRGNTEAFF	TGCGCCAGCAGCTTAGGAGGTCGGGGGAACACTGAAGCTTTCTTT
TRBD1	14	TRBJ1-1	TRBV7-9	CASSKTGGWTEAFF	TGTGCCAGCAGCAAAACAGGGGGTTGGACTGAAGCTTTCTTT
-	15	TRBJ2-2	TRBV5-1	CASSIQGRGTGELFF	TGCGCCAGCAGCATCCAAGGGAGAGGCACCGGGGAGCTGTTTTTT
-	16	TRBJ1-5	TRBV27	CASSKNRGYSNQPQHF	TGTGCCAGCAGTAAGAACCGAGGGTATAGCAATCAGCCCCAGCATTTT
-	14	TRBJ2-1	TRBV25-1	CATNKGVSYNEQFF	TGTGCCACCAATAAGGGGGTCTCCTACAATGAGCAGTTCTTC
TRBD1	16	TRBJ1-2	TRBV19	CASSTTGQGATYGYTF	TGTGCCAGTAGTACAACTGGACAGGGGGCGACCTATGGCTACACCTTC
TRBD2	15	TRBJ2-2	TRBV5-1	CASWGGSVIPGELFF	TGCGCCAGCTGGGGCGGGAGCGTTATCCCCGGGGAGCTGTTTTTT
TRBD2	16	TRBJ2-3	TRBV10-1	CASSRGLAGPTDTQYF	TGCGCCAGCAGCCGCGGACTAGCGGGACCCACAGATACGCAGTATTTT
TRBD2	16	TRBJ2-7	TRBV27	CASSGGLAGVPDEQYF	TGTGCCAGCAGTGGGGGACTAGCGGGAGTTCCCGACGAGCAGTACTTC
-	17	TRBJ2-6	TRBV7-2	CASTPRTGPLGANVLTF	TGTGCCAGCACCCCCCGCACAGGACCTTTGGGGGCCAACGTCCTGACTTTC
TRBD1	14	TRBJ2-3	TRBV19	CASSWDRFRDTQYF	TGTGCCAGTAGTTGGGACAGATTTAGAGATACGCAGTATTTT
TRBD2	15	TRBJ2-7	TRBV5-1	CASSLETGGPYEQYF	TGCGCCAGCAGCTTGGAAACGGGAGGGCCCTACGAGCAGTACTTC
-	15	TRBJ2-2	TRBV28	CASRKPTGYPGELFF	TGTGCCAGCAGAAAGCCCACAGGGTACCCCGGGGAGCTGTTTTTT
-	15	TRBJ2-2	TRBV11-3	CASSLDNWYPGELFF	TGTGCCAGCAGCTTAGATAACTGGTACCCCGGGGAGCTGTTTTTT
-	13	TRBJ2-7	TRBV18	CASSPGVAYEQYF	TGTGCCAGCTCACCCGGGGTGGCCTACGAGCAGTACTTC
-	15	TRBJ2-2	TRBV10-1	CASSEIAANTGELFF	TGCGCCAGCAGTGAGATAGCTGCGAACACCGGGGAGCTGTTTTTT
-	14	TRBJ1-1	TRBV19	CASTTTSQNTEAFF	TGTGCCAGTACTACGACTAGCCAGAACACTGAAGCTTTCTTT
-	14	TRBJ2-1	TRBV11-3	CASSSLTGRNEQFF	TGTGCCAGCAGCTCCCTGACAGGGAGGAATGAGCAGTTCTTC
-	14	TRBJ2-7	TRBV7-2	CASSLGQASYEQYF	TGTGCCAGCAGCTTAGGACAGGCCTCCTACGAGCAGTACTTC
-	16	TRBJ2-2	TRBV18	CASSPNRATNTGELFF	TGTGCCAGCTCACCTAACAGGGCAACAAACACCGGGGAGCTGTTTTTT
TRBD1	15	TRBJ2-3	TRBV6-5	CASSQGTGESDTQYF	TGTGCCAGCAGCCAAGGGACAGGGGAATCAGATACGCAGTATTTT
TRBD1	15	TRBJ2-7	TRBV11-3	CASSPRQGLSYEQYF	TGTGCCAGCAGCCCCCGACAGGGGCTCTCCTACGAGCAGTACTTC
TRBD2	14	TRBJ2-7	TRBV7-2	CASSLQRDSYEQYF	TGTGCCAGCAGCTTACAGCGGGACTCCTACGAGCAGTACTTC
-	18	TRBJ2-2	TRBV5-1	CASSLVGPFTTNTGELFF	TGCGCCAGCAGCTTGGTGGGGCCCTTTACTACGAACACCGGGGAGCTGTTTTTT
-	14	TRBJ2-7	TRBV5-8	CASSLGGRGFEQYF	TGTGCCAGCAGCTTGGGCGGTCGAGGGTTCGAGCAGTACTTC
-	14	TRBJ2-1	TRBV28	CASSLRGPHNEQFF	TGTGCCAGCAGTTTGAGAGGGCCTCACAATGAGCAGTTCTTC
-	13	TRBJ2-7	TRBV29-1	CSFRDSYSCEQYF	-
-	12	TRBJ2-1	TRBV7-9	CASSLGGAQQFF	TGTGCCAGCAGCTTGGGGGGAGCTCAGCAGTTCTTC